The present T cell receptor beta chain was sequenced within a study of T cells in Graves' hyperthyroidism and ophthalmopathy. About the study: Peripheral blood samples were taken at initial diagnosis, prior to any treatment. Study results and limitations: Progression to ophthalmopathy was predicted a median of 6.5 months early. Classification by a 13 V-J model distinguished ophthalmopathy from stable hyperthyroidism.

This clonotype was detected only once. Its antigen is not identified. With a much larger clone just one base away, this may be a read error. The CDR3 runs to 15 residues. The germline gives CDR1 KGHSH, CDR2 LQKENI. RNA transcripts yielded amplified TCR beta CDR3 regions. First-round RT-PCR of the TCR CDR3 relied on the HTBI primer set. TCRdb re-derived calls from the multiplex PCR reads in MiXCR, one entry per CDR3 protein. This repertoire shows about 640,000 distinct CDR3 sequences, around 20% found once; its top ten account for 34%. In making diagnoses, clinical symptoms, serum thyroxine and TRAb, thyroid ultrasound and orbital computed tomography were all used.

Sequenced material: blood. The clonotype originates from a man aged 25-45 years with Graves' ophthalmopathy. This chain uses TRBV18 with TRBJ2-5; 9 bases align to TRBD1. CDR3 sequence reads: CASSPGQGQGEAQYF. CDR3 in DNA: TGTGCCAGCTCACCAGGACAGGGGCAGGGAGAGGCCCAGTACTTC.